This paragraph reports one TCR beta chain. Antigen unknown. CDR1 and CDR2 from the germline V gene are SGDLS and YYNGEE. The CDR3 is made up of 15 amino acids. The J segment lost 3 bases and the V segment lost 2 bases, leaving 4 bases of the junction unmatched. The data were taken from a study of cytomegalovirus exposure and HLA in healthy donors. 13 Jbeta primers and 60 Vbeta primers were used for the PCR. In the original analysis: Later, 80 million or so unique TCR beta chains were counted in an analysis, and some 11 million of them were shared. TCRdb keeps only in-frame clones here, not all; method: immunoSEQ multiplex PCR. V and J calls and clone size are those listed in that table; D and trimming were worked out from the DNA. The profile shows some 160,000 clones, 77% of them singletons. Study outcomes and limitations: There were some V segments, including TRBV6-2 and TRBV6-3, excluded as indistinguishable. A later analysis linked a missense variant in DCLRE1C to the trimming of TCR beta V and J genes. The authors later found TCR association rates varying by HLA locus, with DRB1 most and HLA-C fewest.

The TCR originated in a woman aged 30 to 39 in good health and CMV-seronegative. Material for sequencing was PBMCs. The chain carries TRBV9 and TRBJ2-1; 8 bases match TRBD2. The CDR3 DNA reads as TGTGCCAGCAGCGTCGGGGGGGGAGACTACAATGAGCAGTTCTTC. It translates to CASSVGGGDYNEQFF.